This TCR beta chain derives from a study of blood T cell repertoires in COVID-19. TCRdb keeps only in-frame clones here, not all; method: immunoSEQ multiplex PCR. The sample yields fewer than 100,000 clones, 70% to 85% seen once. The CDR3 loop spans 13 amino acids. Trimming stripped 2 bases from V and 2 bases from J, with 6 bases between. Germline values: CDR1 MNHEY, CDR2 SVGEGT. This clone has only one observation. V and J are TRBV6-2 or TRBV6-3 and TRBJ1-1; D ambiguous. The sample consisted of peripheral blood. The TCR was taken from a woman in her forties or fifties with acute or convalescent COVID-19. For the CDR3, the DNA is TGTGCCAGCAGTTACGCGGCAAACACTGAAGCTTTCTTT. Translation: CASSYAANTEAFF.